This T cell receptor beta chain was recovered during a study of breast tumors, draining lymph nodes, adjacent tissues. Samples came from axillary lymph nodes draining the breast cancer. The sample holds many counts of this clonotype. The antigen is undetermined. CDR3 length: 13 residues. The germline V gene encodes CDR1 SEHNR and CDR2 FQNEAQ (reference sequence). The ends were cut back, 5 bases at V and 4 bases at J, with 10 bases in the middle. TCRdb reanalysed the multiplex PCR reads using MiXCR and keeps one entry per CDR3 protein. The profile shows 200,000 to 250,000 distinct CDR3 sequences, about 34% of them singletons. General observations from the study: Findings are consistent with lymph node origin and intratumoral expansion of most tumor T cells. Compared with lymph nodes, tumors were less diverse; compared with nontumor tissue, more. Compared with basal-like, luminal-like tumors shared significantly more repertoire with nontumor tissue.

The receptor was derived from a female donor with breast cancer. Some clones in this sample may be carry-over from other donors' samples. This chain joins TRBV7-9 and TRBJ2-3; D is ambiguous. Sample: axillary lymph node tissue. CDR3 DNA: TGTGCCAGCAGCCCCGAGTGGGCAGATACGCAGTATTTT. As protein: CASSPEWADTQYF.